A single sample is the source of the 11 T cell receptor beta chains below, sequenced in a study of PD-1 blockade in classical Hodgkin lymphoma. TCRdb's copy holds only in-frame clones and misses some; the assay was immunoSEQ multiplex PCR. The table records roughly 81,000 clones, approximately 91% of them present only once. Each patient experienced a relapse that followed autologous stem cell transplantation, and brentuximab vedotin exposure varied. Specimen: peripheral blood mononuclear cells (PBMCs), collected before the second cycle of nivolumab. The receptor source for this set is a human donor with classical Hodgkin lymphoma.

The chain uses TRBV28 and TRBJ1-4; D ambiguous. Germline V gives CDR1 MDHEN, CDR2 SYDVKM. The CDR3 covers 14 residues. The V end was cut by 0 bases, the J end by 3 bases, with 5 bases between. CDR3 sequence: CASSLWGSNEKLFF. In nucleotides, the CDR3 is TGTGCCAGCAGTTTATGGGGGTCTAATGAAAAACTGTTTTTT. The whole variable domain, filled in from reference TRBV28 and TRBJ1-4, reads DVKVTQSSRYLVKRTGEKVFLECVQDMDHENMFWYRQDPGLGLRLIYFSYDVKMKEKGDIPEGYSVSREKKERFSLILESASTNQTSMYLCASSLWGSNEKLFFGSGTQLSVL.

This rearrangement joins TRBV28 to TRBJ1-1, with a possible D match to TRBD1 (5 bases). The CDR3 spans 15 residues. V was trimmed by 7 bases and J by 2 bases, leaving 17 bases between them. Germline CDR1 and CDR2: MDHEN and SYDVKM. The CDR3 reads CASNAAGRVNTEAFF. In nucleotides, the CDR3 is TGTGCCAGCAACGCCGCGGGCAGGGTCAACACTGAAGCTTTCTTT.

The V and J genes are TRBV6-5 and TRBJ2-3; 7 nucleotides line up with TRBD1. The length of the CDR3 is 15 residues. Unmatched junction bases numbered 8, after V lost 6 bases and J lost 2 bases. Germline CDR1 and CDR2: MNHEY and SVGAGI. CDR3 in DNA: TGTGCCAGCAGCTTTCTCGGACAGGACACAGATACGCAGTATTTT. The encoded protein is CASSFLGQDTDTQYF.

The chain has TRBV29-1 and TRBJ2-3; 10 nucleotides align to TRBD2. Looked up from germline, CDR1 is SQVTM and CDR2 is ANQGSEA. Unmatched junction bases numbered 6, after V lost 7 bases and J lost 2 bases. This CDR3 is 14 amino acids long. The CDR3 here is CSAQREGLTDTQYF. Here the CDR3 DNA reads TGCAGCGCCCAGCGGGAGGGCCTCACAGATACGCAGTATTTT.

The sample holds one count of this clone. This chain uses TRBV11-2 with TRBJ2-7, with 7 nucleotides matching TRBD1. CDR3 length: 15 amino acids. Germline V gene data show CDR1 as SGHAT and CDR2 as FQNNGV. Germline trimming cut 6 bases from V and 0 bases from J; bases unmatched to any gene: 8. In nucleotides, the CDR3 is TGTGCCAGCAGTCTGACAGGGAGAAGCTCCTACGAGCAGTACTTC. It is translated as CASSLTGRSSYEQYF.

The rearrangement uses TRBV2 and TRBJ2-5; D not certain. Germline assignment: CDR1 SNHLY and CDR2 FYNNEI. V lost 7 bases to trimming and J lost 4 bases, with 7 bases between them. CDR3 length equals 11 residues. This CDR3 is CASNRVETQYF. The CDR3 DNA follows: TGTGCCAGCAACCGAGTAGAGACCCAGTACTTC.

This chain connects TRBV10-3 to TRBJ1-1, with D maybe TRBD1 (6 bases). The germline V gene has CDR1 ENHRY and CDR2 SYGVKD. V shed 6 bases and J shed 1 base, with 12 bases lying between them. This CDR3 region has 14 residues. The CDR3 sequence is CAIRRGEGNTEAFF. CDR3 sequence (DNA): TGTGCCATCAGGAGGGGGGAAGGGAACACTGAAGCTTTCTTT.

This rearrangement joins TRBV19 to TRBJ2-7; 7 nucleotides align to TRBD1. Germline trimming cut 4 bases from V and 0 bases from J; bases unmatched to any gene: 6. This CDR3 has 15 amino acids. The V gene's germline CDR1 is LNHDA and CDR2 SQIVND (reference sequence). The CDR3 nucleotides read TGTGCCAGTAGTAGATCCCGGGACAGCTCCTACGAGCAGTACTTC. Protein product: CASSRSRDSSYEQYF.

The rearrangement links TRBV6-5 to TRBJ2-7, with D uncertain. The V end was cut by 9 bases, the J end by 12 bases, with 18 bases between. CDR1 is MNHEY, CDR2 SVGAGI, per germline. CDR3 length: 11 amino acids. CDR3 region: CARGWRRQRYF. The CDR3 DNA sequence: TGTGCCAGGGGGTGGAGAAGGCAGAGGTACTTC.

J is TRBJ2-3 and V is TRBV5-4, with D possibly TRBD2 on 6 matching bases. Germline V gene lookup returns CDR1 SGHNT and CDR2 YYREEE (reference sequence). V was shortened by 4 bases and J by 3 bases, with 15 bases between the two germline ends. CDR3 size: 15 residues. The CDR3 DNA reads TGTGCCAGCAGCATCGGGGGAACCGTTACAGATACGCAGTATTTT. Residues: CASSIGGTVTDTQYF.

The genes are TRBV28 and TRBJ1-1; D remains unclear. Trimming stripped 6 bases from V and 0 bases from J, with 20 bases between. CDR1 and CDR2 (germline): MDHEN, SYDVKM. The CDR3 spans 17 residues. CDR3 protein: CASSLIKRVAMNTEAFF. In DNA, the CDR3 is TGTGCCAGCAGCTTAATAAAGCGTGTTGCCATGAACACTGAAGCTTTCTTT.